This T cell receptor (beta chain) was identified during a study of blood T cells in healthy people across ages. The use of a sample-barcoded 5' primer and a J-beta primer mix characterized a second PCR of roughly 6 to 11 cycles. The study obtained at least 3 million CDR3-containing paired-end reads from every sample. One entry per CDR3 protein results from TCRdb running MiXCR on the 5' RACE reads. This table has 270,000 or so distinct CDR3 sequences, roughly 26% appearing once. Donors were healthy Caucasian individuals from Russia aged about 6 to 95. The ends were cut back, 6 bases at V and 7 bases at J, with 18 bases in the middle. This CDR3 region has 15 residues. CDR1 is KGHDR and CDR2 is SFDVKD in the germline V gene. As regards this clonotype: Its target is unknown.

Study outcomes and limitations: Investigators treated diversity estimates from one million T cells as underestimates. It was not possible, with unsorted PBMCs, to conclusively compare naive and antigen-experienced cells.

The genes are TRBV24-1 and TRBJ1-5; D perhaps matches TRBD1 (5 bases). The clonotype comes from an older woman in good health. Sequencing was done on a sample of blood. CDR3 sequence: CATSQGKGIMQPQHF. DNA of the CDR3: TGTGCCACCAGTCAGGGAAAAGGGATAATGCAGCCCCAGCATTTT.